The 22 T cell receptor beta chains below were found in one sample sequenced in a study of beta chain features in type 1 diabetes. TCRB transcripts that were expressed got sequenced, as all of the isolated RNA had been reverse transcribed. Here immunoSEQ multiplex PCR was the method, and the copy in TCRdb shows in-frame clones only, minus some. The sample lists under 450,000 clones, about 14% seen once, with 0.019% in the top ten. The sample was naive CD4+ T cells from blood. All receptors come from a woman in her late teens or twenties in good health.

V and J are TRBV30 and TRBJ2-7, with 9 bases aligning to TRBD1. The CDR3 is 14 residues long. J lost 4 bases, V lost 6 bases, and 10 bases had no gene match. CDR1 and CDR2 (germline): GTSNPN, SVGIG (reference sequence). Written as DNA, the CDR3 is TGTGCCTGCCGCGATGGGGGACAGGGTTACGAGCAGTACTTC. Protein sequence: CACRDGGQGYEQYF.

The chain is built from TRBV4-2 and TRBJ2-7; 8 bases agree with TRBD1. The trim removed 3 bases at V and 3 bases at J, leaving 7 bases unmatched. The germline gives CDR1 LGHNA, CDR2 YNFKEQ. The CDR3 runs 15 residues. The CDR3 DNA reads TGTGCCAGCAGCCAGGGACAGGCACCGAACTACGAGCAGTACTTC. Translation: CASSQGQAPNYEQYF.

The chain links TRBV5-6 to TRBJ2-1; D call uncertain. Trimming stripped 5 bases from V and 8 bases from J, with 14 bases between. The CDR3 consists of 13 residues. Germline CDR1 and CDR2: SGHDT and YYEEEE. CDR3 amino acids: CASSSTPVDEQFF. The CDR3 DNA is TGTGCCAGCAGTTCAACACCAGTCGATGAGCAGTTCTTC.

The table lists this clone with a few counts. The V gene is TRBV5-6, the J gene TRBJ2-3; 8 positions match TRBD1. The length of the CDR3 is 16 residues. V shed 1 base, J shed 4 bases, and the junction held 8 bases outside the gene matches. Germline V gives CDR1 SGHDT, CDR2 YYEEEE. CDR3 sequence reads: CASSLLGQGASDTQYF. As DNA, the CDR3 is TGTGCCAGCAGCTTGTTAGGTCAGGGGGCATCAGATACGCAGTATTTT. Full variable domain (missing parts from reference TRBV5-6 and TRBJ2-3): DAGVTQSPTHLIKTRGQQVTLRCSPKSGHDTVSWYQQALGQGPQFIFQYYEEEERQRGNFPDRFSGHQFPNYSSELNVNALLLGDSALYLCASSLLGQGASDTQYFGPGTRLTVL.

The chain carries TRBV6-5 and TRBJ2-1; D perhaps matches TRBD2 (6 bases). There are 15 residues in the CDR3. Per germline, CDR1 MNHEY and CDR2 SVGAGI. V shed 4 bases and J shed 4 bases, with 14 bases lying between them. CDR3 DNA sequence: TGTGCCAGCAGTTGGGCGGGGCTATCTTACAATGAGCAGTTCTTC. Protein: CASSWAGLSYNEQFF.

Written as DNA, the CDR3 is TGTGCCAGCTCACCACCAAAAGGTTCGGAGGCCACTGAAGCTTTCTTT. Translated, it gives CASSPPKGSEATEAFF. This sequence joins TRBV18 and TRBJ1-1, with D unresolved. The germline CDR1 and CDR2 sequences are KGHSH and LQKENI. The ends were cut back, 0 bases at V and 4 bases at J, with 15 bases in the middle. The CDR3 contains 16 residues.

The chain is built from TRBV28 and TRBJ2-6; D is undetermined. CDR1 and CDR2 (germline): MDHEN, SYDVKM. Trimming cost V 8 bases and J 0 bases, with 2 bases left between them. The CDR3 has 12 amino acids. The CDR3 reads CASYSGANVLTF. The CDR3 nucleotides are TGTGCCAGCTACTCTGGGGCCAACGTCCTGACTTTC. The variable domain in full, completed from reference TRBV28 and TRBJ2-6, reads DVKVTQSSRYLVKRTGEKVFLECVQDMDHENMFWYRQDPGLGLRLIYFSYDVKMKEKGDIPEGYSVSREKKERFSLILESASTNQTSMYLCASYSGANVLTFGAGSRLTVL.

V usage is TRBV7-2 and J usage is TRBJ2-7; D is unclear. The CDR3 is made up of 13 amino acids. CDR1 is SGHTA, CDR2 FQGNSA, per germline. Trimming stripped 2 bases from V and 5 bases from J, with 10 bases between. CDR3 DNA: TGTGCCAGCAGCTTAAGGCGCCGGGACGAGCAGTACTTC. The encoded protein is CASSLRRRDEQYF.

Remarks on this clone: The sample contains more than one DNA sequence encoding this CDR3. The chain links TRBV29-1 to TRBJ1-5, with 7 bases identical to TRBD1. CDR1 and CDR2 (germline): SQVTM, ANQGSEA. The CDR3 is 12 amino acids. The V gene end was trimmed by 7 bases and the J gene end by 2 bases; junction bases not matched to a gene: 2. DNA of the CDR3: TGCAGCGCTGGGACAGGCAATCAGCCCCAGCATTTT. The encoded protein is CSAGTGNQPQHF.

This clone was observed a few times. The chain is built from TRBV7-2 and TRBJ2-7; 10 nucleotides line up with TRBD2. Germline CDR1 reads SGHTA; CDR2 reads FQGNSA. This CDR3 contains 14 residues. Trimming cost V 5 bases and J 3 bases; bases outside gene matches: 4. The chain's CDR3 is CASSTRTSGYEQYF. The CDR3, as DNA: TGTGCCAGCAGCACCCGGACTAGCGGCTACGAGCAGTACTTC.

This chain links TRBV4-1 with TRBJ2-1; D unresolved. V lost 1 base and J 12 bases, leaving 10 bases between the germline ends. This CDR3 comprises 12 residues. The germline gives CDR1 MGHRA, CDR2 YSYEKL. The DNA of the CDR3 is TGCGCCAGCAGCCAAGGCCCCCGAGGGCAGTTCTTC. This translates into CASSQGPRGQFF.

This clone was recorded a few times. J is TRBJ2-4 and V is TRBV5-1; 10 positions agree with TRBD2. The CDR3 is made up of 17 amino acids. V trimming: 0 bases; J trimming: 0 bases; junction bases outside the gene matches: 3. Germline CDR1 SGHRS, CDR2 YFSETQ. The CDR3 reads CASSLGLAGLAKNIQYF. CDR3 bases: TGCGCCAGCAGCTTGGGACTAGCGGGTCTAGCCAAAAACATTCAGTACTTC.

This clone occurred a few times. CDR3 residues: CASSVEISGSSLLNEQFF. In DNA form, the CDR3 reads TGTGCCAGCAGCGTAGAGATTAGCGGGAGCTCTCTCCTCAATGAGCAGTTCTTC. This chain connects TRBV9 to TRBJ2-1, with 9 bases identical to TRBD2. The CDR3 runs to 18 residues. V was pared by 0 bases and J by 6 bases, with 13 bases of the junction left unmatched. CDR1 is SGDLS, CDR2 YYNGEE, per germline. Combining the CDR3 with reference TRBV9 and TRBJ2-1 gives the whole variable domain DSGVTQTPKHLITATGQRVTLRCSPRSGDLSVYWYQQSLDQGLQFLIQYYNGEERAKGNILERFSAQQFPDLHSELNLSSLELGDSALYFCASSVEISGSSLLNEQFFGPGTRLTVL.

The chain joins TRBV25-1 to TRBJ2-5, with TRBD1 identical over 7 bases. The CDR3 runs 18 residues. Germline CDR1 is MGHDK and CDR2 is SYGVNS. V trimming: 1 base; J trimming: 5 bases; junction bases outside the gene matches: 16. The DNA of the CDR3 is TGTGCCAGCAGTGAATTGGGGCGAACAGGGGTCTCGGGGGAGACCCAGTACTTC. It translates to CASSELGRTGVSGETQYF. The variable domain in full, with the rest retrieved from reference TRBV25-1 and TRBJ2-5, is EADIYQTPRYLVIGTGKKITLECSQTMGHDKMYWYQQDPGMELHLIHYSYGVNSTEKGDLSSESTVSRIRTEHFPLTLESARPSHTSQYLCASSELGRTGVSGETQYFGPGTRLLVL.

This clone was picked up a small number of times. At one end the junction does not follow the germline gene, possibly because of a read error. V gene TRBV12-5 combines with J gene TRBJ2-1; D gene uncertain. The CDR3 contains 13 residues. Germline CDR1 and CDR2: LGHNT and FRNRAP. The CDR3 region is CASGLVRYSEQFF. The CDR3 DNA follows: TGTGCTAGTGGTTTGGTAAGGTACAGTGAGCAGTTCTTC.

The V gene is TRBV18, the J gene TRBJ2-2, with a possible D match to TRBD2 (5 bases). Germline CDR1 and CDR2: KGHSH and LQKENI. V lost 5 bases and J lost 1, with 11 bases in between. CDR3 length equals 15 residues. The CDR3 protein is CASSGGLENTGELFF. As DNA, the CDR3 is TGTGCCAGCTCAGGTGGACTTGAGAACACCGGGGAGCTGTTTTTT.

V gene TRBV28 combines with J gene TRBJ2-5; 9 nucleotides match TRBD2. Germline trimming cut 2 bases from V and 1 base from J; bases unmatched to any gene: 11. Looked up from germline, CDR1 is MDHEN and CDR2 is SYDVKM. The CDR3 consists of 18 residues. Here the CDR3 reads CASSLASAGGPLQETQYF. In DNA, the CDR3 is TGTGCCAGCAGTTTAGCGAGTGCGGGAGGGCCCCTCCAAGAGACCCAGTACTTC.

V is TRBV7-9 and J is TRBJ2-7; D not resolved. In germline, CDR1 is SEHNR, CDR2 FQNEAQ (reference sequence). V gave up 0 bases and J gave up 9 bases, with 18 bases separating them. This CDR3 is 15 amino acids long. The CDR3 nucleotides are TGTGCCAGCAGCTTAGCCTGGCTGCCGCAGGCTGGGCAGTACTTC. Residues: CASSLAWLPQAGQYF.

The chain has TRBV30 and TRBJ2-3, with D hard to call. Germline V gives CDR1 GTSNPN, CDR2 SVGIG (reference sequence). This CDR3 has 15 residues. V dropped 2 bases and J dropped 0 bases, with 12 bases sitting between them. The CDR3 DNA reads TGTGCCTGGAGTCCCTACGGCGGCAGCACAGATACGCAGTATTTT. Protein: CAWSPYGGSTDTQYF.

This chain joins TRBV5-4 and TRBJ2-1; possible D gene TRBD2, 5 bases. The CDR3 spans 15 residues. Germline values: CDR1 SGHNT, CDR2 YYREEE (reference sequence). The V end lost 5 bases, the J end lost 3 bases, and 15 bases lay between the germline ends. The CDR3 nucleotides read TGTGCCAGCAGGTCGTCCCCAGACTACTACAATGAGCAGTTCTTC. This translates into CASRSSPDYYNEQFF.

The V and J genes are TRBV4-3 and TRBJ2-1; D gene uncertain. This CDR3 spans 14 amino acids. The germline CDR1 and CDR2 sequences are LGHNA and YSLEER. The ends were cut back, 1 base at V and 5 bases at J, with 9 bases in the middle. CDR3 bases: TGCGCCAGCAGCCAAGTGTTCCGTAACAATGAGCAGTTCTTC. It specifies CASSQVFRNNEQFF.

This clone was seen more than once but under ten times. The V gene is TRBV6-6, the J gene TRBJ2-5; the D gene is possibly TRBD1 (6 bases). There are 13 residues in the CDR3. Per germline, CDR1 MNHNY and CDR2 SVGAGI (reference sequence). V was cut by 6 bases and J by 4 bases, with 12 bases left in between. CDR3 bases: TGTGCCAGCAGCCTTACAGGGAGAGAGACCCAGTACTTC. Its translation: CASSLTGRETQYF.